The sample holds a few counts of the clone carrying this TCR beta chain. Its target is not known. The data were taken from a study of beta chain features in type 1 diabetes. V shed 4 bases and J shed 0 bases, with 5 bases lying between them. This CDR3 is built from 14 residues. Germline V gene sequence: CDR1 SGHDT, CDR2 YYEEEE. cDNA synthesis used the whole RNA isolate, giving expressed TCRB sequences. TCRdb's copy holds only in-frame clones and misses some; the assay was immunoSEQ multiplex PCR. The sample consists of about 150,000 clones, under 60% of them appearing once. General study results and limits: VDJ junctions from patients with type 1 diabetes contained fewer insertions and more deletions.

The clonotype comes from a man between 18 and 35 years old in good health. The material sequenced was Tregs from blood. The chain employs TRBV5-6 and TRBJ2-6; no definite D call. The chain's CDR3 is CASSPYSGANVLTF. For the CDR3, the DNA is TGTGCCAGCAGCCCTTACTCTGGGGCCAACGTCCTGACTTTC.